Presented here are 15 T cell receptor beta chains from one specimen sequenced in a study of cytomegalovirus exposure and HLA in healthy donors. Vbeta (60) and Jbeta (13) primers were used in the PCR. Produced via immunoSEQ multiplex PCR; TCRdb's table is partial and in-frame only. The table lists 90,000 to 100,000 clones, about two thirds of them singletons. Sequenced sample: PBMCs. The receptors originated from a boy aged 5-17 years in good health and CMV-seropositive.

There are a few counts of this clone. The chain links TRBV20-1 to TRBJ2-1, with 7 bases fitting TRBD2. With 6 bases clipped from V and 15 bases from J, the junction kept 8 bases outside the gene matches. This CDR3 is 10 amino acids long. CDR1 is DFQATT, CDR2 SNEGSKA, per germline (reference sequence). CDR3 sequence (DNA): TGCAGTGCATTTGGGAGGGCCATGTTCTTC. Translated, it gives CSAFGRAMFF.

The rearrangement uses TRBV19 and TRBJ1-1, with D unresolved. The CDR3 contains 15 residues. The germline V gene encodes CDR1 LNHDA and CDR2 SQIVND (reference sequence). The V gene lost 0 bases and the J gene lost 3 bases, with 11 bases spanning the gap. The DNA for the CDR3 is TGTGCCAGTAGTATAGATCTTAGAGGGTACACTGAAGCTTTCTTT. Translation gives CASSIDLRGYTEAFF.

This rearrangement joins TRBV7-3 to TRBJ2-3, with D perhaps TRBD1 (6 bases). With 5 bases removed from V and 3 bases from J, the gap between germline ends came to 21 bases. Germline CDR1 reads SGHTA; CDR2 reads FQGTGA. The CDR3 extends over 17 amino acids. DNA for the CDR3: TGTGCCAGCAGCCGAAGCCTATCGACAGGCGAAACAGATACGCAGTATTTT. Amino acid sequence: CASSRSLSTGETDTQYF.

Here the CDR3 reads CASSVWTPTNEQFF. For the CDR3, the DNA is TGCGCCAGCAGCGTCTGGACTCCCACCAATGAGCAGTTCTTC. This chain links TRBV5-1 with TRBJ2-1, with a tentative D call TRBD2 (5 bases). This CDR3 is built from 14 residues. Germline V gene data show CDR1 as SGHRS and CDR2 as YFSETQ. The V end lost 4 bases, the J end lost 6 bases, and 14 bases lay between the germline ends.

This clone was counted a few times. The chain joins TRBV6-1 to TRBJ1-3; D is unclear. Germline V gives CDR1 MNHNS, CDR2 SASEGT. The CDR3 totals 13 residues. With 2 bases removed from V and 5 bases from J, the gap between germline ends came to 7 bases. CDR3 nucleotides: TGTGCCAGCAGTGAATCGGGGAGAAACACCATATATTTT. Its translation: CASSESGRNTIYF.

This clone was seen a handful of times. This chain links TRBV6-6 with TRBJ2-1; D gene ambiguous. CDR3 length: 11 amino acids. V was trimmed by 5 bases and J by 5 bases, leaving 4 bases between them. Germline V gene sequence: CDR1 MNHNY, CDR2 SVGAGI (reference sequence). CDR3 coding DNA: TGTGCCAGCAGTCCCAACAATGAGCAGTTCTTC. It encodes CASSPNNEQFF.

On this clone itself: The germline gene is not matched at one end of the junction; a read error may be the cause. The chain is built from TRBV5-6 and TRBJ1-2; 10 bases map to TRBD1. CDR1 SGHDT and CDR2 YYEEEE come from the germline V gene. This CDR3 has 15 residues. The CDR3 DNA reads TGTGCCAGCAGCCTGACCGGGACAGGGGACGGCGGCTACCCCTTC. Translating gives CASSLTGTGDGGYPF.

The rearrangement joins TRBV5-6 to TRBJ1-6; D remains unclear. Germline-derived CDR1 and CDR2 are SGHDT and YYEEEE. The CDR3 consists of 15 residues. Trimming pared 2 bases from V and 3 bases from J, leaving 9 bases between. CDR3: CASSFIQNYNSPLHF. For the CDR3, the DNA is TGTGCCAGCAGCTTTATCCAGAACTATAATTCACCCCTCCACTTT.

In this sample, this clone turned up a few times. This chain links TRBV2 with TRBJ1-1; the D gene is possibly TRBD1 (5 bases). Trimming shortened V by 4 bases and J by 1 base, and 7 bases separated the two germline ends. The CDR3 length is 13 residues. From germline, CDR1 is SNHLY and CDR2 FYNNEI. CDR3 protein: CASSGQGNTEAFF. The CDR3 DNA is TGTGCCAGCAGTGGCCAGGGGAACACTGAAGCTTTCTTT.

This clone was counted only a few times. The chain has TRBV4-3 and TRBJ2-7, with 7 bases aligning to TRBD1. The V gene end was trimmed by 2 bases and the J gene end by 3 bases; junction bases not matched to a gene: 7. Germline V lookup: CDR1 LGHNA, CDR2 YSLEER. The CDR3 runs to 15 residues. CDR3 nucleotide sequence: TGCGCCAGCAGCCAATCCAGACAGGGTGTCTACGAGCAGTACTTC. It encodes CASSQSRQGVYEQYF.

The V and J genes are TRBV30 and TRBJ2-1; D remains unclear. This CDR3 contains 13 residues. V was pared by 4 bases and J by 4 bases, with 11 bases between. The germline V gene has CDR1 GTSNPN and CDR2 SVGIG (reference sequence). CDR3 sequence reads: CAWNLLLYNEQFF. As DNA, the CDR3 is TGTGCCTGGAACCTCTTACTATACAATGAGCAGTTCTTC.

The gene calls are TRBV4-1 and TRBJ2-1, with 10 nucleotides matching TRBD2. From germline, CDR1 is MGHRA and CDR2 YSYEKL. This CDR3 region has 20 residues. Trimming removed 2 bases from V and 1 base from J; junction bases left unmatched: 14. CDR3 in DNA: TGCGCCAGCAGCCAATACCGTCTAGCGGGGGCACGTCCGTCCTACAATGAGCAGTTCTTC. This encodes CASSQYRLAGARPSYNEQFF.

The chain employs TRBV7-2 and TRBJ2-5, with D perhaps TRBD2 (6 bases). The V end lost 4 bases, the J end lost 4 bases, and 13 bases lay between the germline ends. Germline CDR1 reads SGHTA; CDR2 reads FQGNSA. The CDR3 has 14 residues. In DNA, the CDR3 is TGTGCCAGCAGCTCTGGCGGGGCCGGAGAGACCCAGTACTTC. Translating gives CASSSGGAGETQYF.

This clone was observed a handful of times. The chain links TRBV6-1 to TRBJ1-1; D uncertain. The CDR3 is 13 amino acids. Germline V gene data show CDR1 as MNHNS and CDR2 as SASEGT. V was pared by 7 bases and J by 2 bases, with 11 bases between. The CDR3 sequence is CASTVEGNTEAFF. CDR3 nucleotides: TGTGCCAGCACTGTCGAGGGTAACACTGAAGCTTTCTTT.

The chain's CDR3 is CASSNVGGTEAFF. CDR3 coding DNA: TGTGCCAGTAGTAATGTGGGGGGGACTGAAGCTTTCTTT. V is TRBV19 and J is TRBJ1-1; tentatively, D is TRBD1 (5 bases). CDR1 LNHDA and CDR2 SQIVND come from the germline V gene (reference sequence). The CDR3 sequence is 13 residues long. Trimming removed 4 bases from V and 5 bases from J, with 11 bases in between.